The clone carrying this TCR beta chain has just a few counts. Its antigen is unknown. Germline V CDR1 and CDR2: SGHTA, FQGNSA. V shed 1 base and J shed 2 bases, with 4 bases lying between them. This CDR3 comprises 13 residues. The source of the sample is a study of blood T cells in healthy people across ages. Points from the study as a whole: Diversity estimates drawn from one million T cells were deemed underestimates.

Sample-barcoded 5' priming and a J-beta primer mix drove a second PCR of roughly 7 to 11 cycles. Using its own MiXCR run on the 5' RACE reads, TCRdb lists one record per CDR3 protein. The sample has around 850,000 distinct CDR3 sequences; roughly 40% are singletons. This rearrangement joins TRBV7-2 to TRBJ2-3; D gene unclear. This TCR was recovered from a man aged 18 to 30 in good health. The sequenced sample was blood. The CDR3 reads CASSLVITDTQYF. CDR3 DNA sequence: TGTGCCAGCAGCTTAGTTATCACAGATACGCAGTATTTT.